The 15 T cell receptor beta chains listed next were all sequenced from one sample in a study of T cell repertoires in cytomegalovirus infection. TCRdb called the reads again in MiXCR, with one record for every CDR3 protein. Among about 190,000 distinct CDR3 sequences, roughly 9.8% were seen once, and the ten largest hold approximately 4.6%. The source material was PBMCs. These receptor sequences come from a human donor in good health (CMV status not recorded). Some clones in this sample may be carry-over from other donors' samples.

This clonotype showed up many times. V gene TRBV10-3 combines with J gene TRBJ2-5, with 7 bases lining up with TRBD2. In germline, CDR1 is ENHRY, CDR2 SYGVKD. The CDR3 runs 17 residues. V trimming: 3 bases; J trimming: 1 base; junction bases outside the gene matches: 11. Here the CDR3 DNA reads TGTGCCATCAGTGAATCGAGGGCGGGGGAATTCCAAGAGACCCAGTACTTC. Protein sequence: CAISESRAGEFQETQYF.

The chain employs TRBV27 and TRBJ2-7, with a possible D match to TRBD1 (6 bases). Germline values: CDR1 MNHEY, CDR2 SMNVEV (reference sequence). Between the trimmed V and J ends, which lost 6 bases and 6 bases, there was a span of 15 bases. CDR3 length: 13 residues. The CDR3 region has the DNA TGTGCCAGCAGGCCGGGACAAGTGTTCGAGCAGTACTTC. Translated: CASRPGQVFEQYF.

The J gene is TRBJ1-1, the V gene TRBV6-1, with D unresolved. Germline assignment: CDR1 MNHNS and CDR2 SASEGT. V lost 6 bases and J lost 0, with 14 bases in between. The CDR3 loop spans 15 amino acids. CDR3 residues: CASRSQPEVNTEAFF. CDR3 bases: TGTGCCAGCAGATCCCAGCCGGAGGTGAACACTGAAGCTTTCTTT.

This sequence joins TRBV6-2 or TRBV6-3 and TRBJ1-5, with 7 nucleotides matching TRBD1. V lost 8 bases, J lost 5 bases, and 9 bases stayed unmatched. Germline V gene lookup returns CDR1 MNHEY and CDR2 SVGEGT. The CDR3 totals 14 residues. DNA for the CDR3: TGTGCCAGCTCGCGTCAGGGGGACTATCAGCCCCAGCATTTT. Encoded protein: CASSRQGDYQPQHF.

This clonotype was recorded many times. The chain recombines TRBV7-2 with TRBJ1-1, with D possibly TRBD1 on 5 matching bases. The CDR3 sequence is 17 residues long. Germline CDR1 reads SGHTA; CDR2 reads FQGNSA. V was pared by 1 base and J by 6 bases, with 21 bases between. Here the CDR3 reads CASSLVRGRSPLAEAFF. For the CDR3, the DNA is TGTGCCAGCAGCTTAGTCCGGGGCAGGAGCCCGTTGGCTGAAGCTTTCTTT.

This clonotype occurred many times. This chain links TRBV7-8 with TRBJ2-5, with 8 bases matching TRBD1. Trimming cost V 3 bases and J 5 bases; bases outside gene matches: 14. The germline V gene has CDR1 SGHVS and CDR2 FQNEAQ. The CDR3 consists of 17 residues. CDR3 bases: TGTGCCAGCAGCTTTCCTACAGGGGGAGGATTGCGGGAGACCCAGTACTTC. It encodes CASSFPTGGGLRETQYF.

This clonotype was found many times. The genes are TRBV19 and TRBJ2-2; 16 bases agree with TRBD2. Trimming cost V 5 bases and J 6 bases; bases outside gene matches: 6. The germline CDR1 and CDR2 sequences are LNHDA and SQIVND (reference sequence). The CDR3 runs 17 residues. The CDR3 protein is CASSGTGTSGRAGELFF. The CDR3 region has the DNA TGTGCCAGTAGTGGAACGGGGACTAGCGGGAGGGCCGGGGAGCTGTTTTTT.

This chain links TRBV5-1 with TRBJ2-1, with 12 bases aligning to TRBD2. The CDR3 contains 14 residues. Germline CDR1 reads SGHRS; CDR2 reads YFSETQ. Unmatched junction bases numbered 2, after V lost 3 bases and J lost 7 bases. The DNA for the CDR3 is TGCGCCAGCAGCTCTAGCGGGGGGGCGAATGAGCAGTTCTTC. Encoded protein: CASSSSGGANEQFF.

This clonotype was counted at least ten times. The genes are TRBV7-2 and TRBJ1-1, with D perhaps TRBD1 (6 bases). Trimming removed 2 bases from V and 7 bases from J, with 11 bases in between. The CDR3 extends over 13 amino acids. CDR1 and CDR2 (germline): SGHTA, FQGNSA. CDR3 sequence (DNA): TGTGCCAGCAGCTTACGGACAGATGGTGAAGCTTTCTTT. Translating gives CASSLRTDGEAFF.

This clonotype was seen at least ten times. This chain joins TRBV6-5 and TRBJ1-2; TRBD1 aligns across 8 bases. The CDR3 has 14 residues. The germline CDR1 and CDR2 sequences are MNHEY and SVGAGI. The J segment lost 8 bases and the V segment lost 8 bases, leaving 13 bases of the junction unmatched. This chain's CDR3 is CASRFPGGRGGYTF. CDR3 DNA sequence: TGTGCCAGCCGATTTCCAGGGGGCCGTGGAGGCTACACCTTC.

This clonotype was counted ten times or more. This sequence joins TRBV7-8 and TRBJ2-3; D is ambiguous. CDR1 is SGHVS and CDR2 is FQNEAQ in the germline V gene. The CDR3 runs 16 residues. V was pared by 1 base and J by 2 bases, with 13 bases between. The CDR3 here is CASSLGVRSSTDTQYF. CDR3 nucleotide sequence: TGTGCCAGCAGCTTAGGGGTGCGGAGTTCCACAGATACGCAGTATTTT. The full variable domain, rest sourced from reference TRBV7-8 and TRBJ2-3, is GAGVSQSPRYKVAKRGQDVALRCDPISGHVSLFWYQQALGQGPEFLTYFQNEAQLDKSGLPSDRFFAERPEGSVSTLKIQRTQQEDSAVYLCASSLGVRSSTDTQYFGPGTRLTVL.

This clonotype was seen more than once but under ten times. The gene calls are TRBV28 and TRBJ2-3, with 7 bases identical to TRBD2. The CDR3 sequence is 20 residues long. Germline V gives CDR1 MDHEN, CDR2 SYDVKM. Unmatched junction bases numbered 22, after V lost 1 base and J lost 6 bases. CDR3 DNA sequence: TGTGCCAGCAGTTTATATTCGGGGACGCCGGGGGGTTCCAGGAGGGATACGCAGTATTTT. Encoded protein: CASSLYSGTPGGSRRDTQYF.

For the CDR3, the DNA is TGCAGTGCCAGCAGCCACTCTGGCGGGGGGAATCCCGGGGAGCTGTTTTTT. This gives the protein CSASSHSGGGNPGELFF. The gene calls are TRBV20-1 and TRBJ2-2, with 8 bases aligning to TRBD2. There are 17 residues in the CDR3. V lost 6 bases, J lost 6 bases, and 18 bases stayed unmatched. Looked up from germline, CDR1 is DFQATT and CDR2 is SNEGSKA (reference sequence).

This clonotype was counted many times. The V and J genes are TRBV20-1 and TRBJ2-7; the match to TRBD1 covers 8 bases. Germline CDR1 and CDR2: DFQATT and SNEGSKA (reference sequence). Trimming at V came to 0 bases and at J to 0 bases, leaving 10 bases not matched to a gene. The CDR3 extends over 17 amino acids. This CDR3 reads CSARDLRGTGFSYEQYF. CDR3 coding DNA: TGCAGTGCTAGAGATTTACGTGGGACAGGCTTCTCCTACGAGCAGTACTTC.

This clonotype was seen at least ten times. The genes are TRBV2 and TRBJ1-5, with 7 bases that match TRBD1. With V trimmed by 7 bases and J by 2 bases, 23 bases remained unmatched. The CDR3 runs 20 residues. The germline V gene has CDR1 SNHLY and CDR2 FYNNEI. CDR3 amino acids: CASTSRTTTGQGGGNQPQHF. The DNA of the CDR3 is TGTGCCAGCACCTCCAGGACCACGACAGGGCAGGGTGGTGGCAATCAGCCCCAGCATTTT.